The clone carrying this TCR beta chain appeared once. No antigen is known for it. This entry comes from a study of cytomegalovirus exposure and HLA in healthy donors. In the study overall: The 500 to 750 first-cohort repertoires and the roughly 120 validation repertoires shared the same platform, a later analysis reported.

The study drew the donors from its 120-subject validation cohort, separate from the approximately 700-subject first cohort. Data came from immunoSEQ multiplex PCR; TCRdb stores just in-frame clones and leaves some out. The data contain 200,000 to 250,000 clones, 87% of them seen just once; the ten biggest clones take up 1.5% to 2.5%. This CDR3 comprises 15 residues. V lost 3 bases and J lost 3; bases outside the gene matches: 6. Germline loops: CDR1 SGHDT, CDR2 YYEEEE. Notes on the study in general: Despite most TCR sequences being rare, some public TCRs occurred in many donors. There were about 160 TCR beta chains listed as cytomegalovirus-associated.

Sequenced material: PBMCs. V and J are TRBV5-6 and TRBJ2-7, with TRBD1 matching 10 bases. The origin of this receptor is a woman aged 18-29 years in good health and CMV-seropositive. Here the CDR3 reads CASSSLGQGIYEQYF. CDR3 sequence (DNA): TGTGCCAGCAGCTCCCTGGGACAGGGGATCTACGAGCAGTACTTC. The variable domain in full, completed from reference TRBV5-6 and TRBJ2-7, reads DAGVTQSPTHLIKTRGQQVTLRCSPKSGHDTVSWYQQALGQGPQFIFQYYEEEERQRGNFPDRFSGHQFPNYSSELNVNALLLGDSALYLCASSSLGQGIYEQYFGPGTRLTVT.